This T cell receptor (beta chain) emerged from a study of CD8 T cells in ankylosing spondylitis. Overall study findings and caveats: Reactive arthritis synovial fluid and blood previously showed some of these motif variants. Blood of patients with ankylosing spondylitis appeared to be characterized by a TCR beta motif of eight or nine highly homologous variants. CD8+ cells made up the disease-linked clones, which were relatively rare in peripheral blood.

Construction of TCR beta libraries was performed using quantitative 5'-RACE with molecular barcodes. TCRdb re-called the 5' RACE reads through MiXCR, storing one row per CDR3 protein. The sample holds fewer than 250,000 distinct CDR3 sequences; about 16% are singletons and the top ten take more than 40%. This clonotype was counted between two and nine times. The target antigen is unknown. The CDR3 runs to 13 residues. From germline, CDR1 is MNHEY and CDR2 SVGAGI. J lost 5 bases, V lost 2 bases, and 3 bases had no gene match. The sample comprised blood, either unsorted or a sorted T cell fraction (not recorded which). This receptor was identified in a male donor with ankylosing spondylitis. The V call is TRBV6-5, the J call TRBJ2-7; TRBD1 agrees at 7 bases. This CDR3 is CASSYDRAHEQYF. The CDR3 DNA follows: TGTGCCAGCAGTTACGACAGGGCCCACGAGCAGTACTTC.